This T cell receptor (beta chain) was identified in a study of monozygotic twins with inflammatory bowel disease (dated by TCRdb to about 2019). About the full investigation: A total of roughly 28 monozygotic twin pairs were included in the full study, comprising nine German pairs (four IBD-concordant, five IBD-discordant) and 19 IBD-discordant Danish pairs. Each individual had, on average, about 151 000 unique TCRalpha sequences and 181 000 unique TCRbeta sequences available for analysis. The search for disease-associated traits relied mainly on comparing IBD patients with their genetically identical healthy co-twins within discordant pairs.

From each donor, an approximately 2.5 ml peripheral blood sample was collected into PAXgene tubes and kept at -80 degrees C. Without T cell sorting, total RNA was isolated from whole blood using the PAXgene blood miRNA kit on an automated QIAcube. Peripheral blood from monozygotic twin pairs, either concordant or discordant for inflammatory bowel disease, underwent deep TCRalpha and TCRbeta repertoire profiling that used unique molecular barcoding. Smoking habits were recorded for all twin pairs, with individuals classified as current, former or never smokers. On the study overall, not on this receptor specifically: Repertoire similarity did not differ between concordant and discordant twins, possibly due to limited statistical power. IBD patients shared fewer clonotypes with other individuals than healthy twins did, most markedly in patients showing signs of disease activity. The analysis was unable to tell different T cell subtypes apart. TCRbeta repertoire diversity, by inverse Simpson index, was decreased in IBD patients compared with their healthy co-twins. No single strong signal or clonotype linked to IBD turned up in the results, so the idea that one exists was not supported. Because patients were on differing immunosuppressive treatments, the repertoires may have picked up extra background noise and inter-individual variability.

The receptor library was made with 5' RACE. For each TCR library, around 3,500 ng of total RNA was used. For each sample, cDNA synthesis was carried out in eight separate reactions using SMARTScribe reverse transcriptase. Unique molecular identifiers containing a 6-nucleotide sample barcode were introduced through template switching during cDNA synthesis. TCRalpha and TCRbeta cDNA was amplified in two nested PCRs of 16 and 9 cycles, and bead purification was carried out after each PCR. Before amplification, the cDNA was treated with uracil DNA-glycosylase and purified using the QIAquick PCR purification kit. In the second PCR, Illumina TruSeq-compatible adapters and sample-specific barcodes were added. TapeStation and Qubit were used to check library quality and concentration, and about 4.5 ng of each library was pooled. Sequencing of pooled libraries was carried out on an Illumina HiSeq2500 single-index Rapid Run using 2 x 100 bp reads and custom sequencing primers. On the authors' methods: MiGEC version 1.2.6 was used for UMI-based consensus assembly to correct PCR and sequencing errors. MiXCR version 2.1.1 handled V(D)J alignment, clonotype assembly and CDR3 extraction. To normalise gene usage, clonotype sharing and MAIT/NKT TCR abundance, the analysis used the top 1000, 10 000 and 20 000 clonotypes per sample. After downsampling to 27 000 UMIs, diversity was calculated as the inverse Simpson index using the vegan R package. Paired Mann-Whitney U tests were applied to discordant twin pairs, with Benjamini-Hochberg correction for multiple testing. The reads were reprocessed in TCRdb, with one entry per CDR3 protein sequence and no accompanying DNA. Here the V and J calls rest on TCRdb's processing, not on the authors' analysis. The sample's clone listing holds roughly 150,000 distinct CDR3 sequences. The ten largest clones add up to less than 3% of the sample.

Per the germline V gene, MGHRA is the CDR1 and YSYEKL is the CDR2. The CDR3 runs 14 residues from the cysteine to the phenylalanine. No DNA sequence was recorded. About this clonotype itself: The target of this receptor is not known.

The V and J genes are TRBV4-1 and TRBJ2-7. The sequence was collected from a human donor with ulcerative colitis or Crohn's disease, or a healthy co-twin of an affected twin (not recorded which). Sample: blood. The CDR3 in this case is CASSQLHGAYEQYF.